This T cell receptor (beta chain) is from a study of blood T cell repertoires in COVID-19. Produced via immunoSEQ multiplex PCR; TCRdb's table is partial and in-frame only. The sample has 120,000 or so clones; approximately 88% are singletons. Germline V lookup: CDR1 SGHRS, CDR2 YFSETQ. J gave up 4 bases and V 0 bases, and 8 bases lay outside the gene matches. CDR3 size: 17 residues. The TCR comes from a woman in her thirties who had recovered from COVID-19. This chain connects TRBV5-1 to TRBJ2-7, with 12 bases fitting TRBD1. The sequenced sample was peripheral blood. In DNA form, the CDR3 reads TGCGCCAGCAGCTTGGCCTGGGGACAGGGGGCTGCGTACGAGCAGTACTTC. The encoded protein is CASSLAWGQGAAYEQYF.